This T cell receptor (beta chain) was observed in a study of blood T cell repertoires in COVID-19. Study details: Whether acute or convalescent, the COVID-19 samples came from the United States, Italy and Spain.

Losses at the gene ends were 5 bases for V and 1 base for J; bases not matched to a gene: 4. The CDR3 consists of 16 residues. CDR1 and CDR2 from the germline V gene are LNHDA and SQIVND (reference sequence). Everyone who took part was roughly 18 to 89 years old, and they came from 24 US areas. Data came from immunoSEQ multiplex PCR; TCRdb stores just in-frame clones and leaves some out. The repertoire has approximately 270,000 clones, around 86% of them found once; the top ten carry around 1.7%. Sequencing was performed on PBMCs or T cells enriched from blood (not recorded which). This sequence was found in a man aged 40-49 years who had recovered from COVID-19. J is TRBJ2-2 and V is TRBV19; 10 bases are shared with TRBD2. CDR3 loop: CASSLSSGGNTGELFF. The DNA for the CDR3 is TGTGCCAGTAGTTTATCTAGCGGGGGGAACACCGGGGAGCTGTTTTTT.